This TCR beta chain was recorded in a study of blood T cell repertoires in COVID-19. For the study at large: PBMCs, B-cell-depleted T cells, or T cells were the source of the cDNA or gDNA that made up the material.

The germline V gene encodes CDR1 SGHNT and CDR2 YENEEA. Trimming removed 0 bases from V and 3 bases from J, with 14 bases in between. The CDR3 runs 17 residues. Methods used by the authors: From reference gene primer amplification, estimates of nucleated cell counts were derived. Assay: immunoSEQ multiplex PCR; the TCRdb copy retains only in-frame clones and omits some. V, J and clone size are those of that table, while D and trimming were read from the DNA. The sample includes 200,000 to 300,000 clones, around four fifths of them seen just once. The sequence was obtained from a woman aged 60-75 years with active or convalescent COVID-19. The chain joins TRBV11-3 to TRBJ2-2; TRBD1 is a possible D gene (6 bases). Sequenced sample: peripheral blood. CDR3 region: CASSLDRIRGDTGELFF. As DNA, the CDR3 is TGTGCCAGCAGCTTAGATCGGATCAGGGGTGACACCGGGGAGCTGTTTTTT.